This TCR beta chain was sequenced for a study of CD8 T cells in ankylosing spondylitis. Study-level findings and limits: From matched ankylosing spondylitis synovial fluid, disease-linked clones were reportedly recovered at significantly enriched levels.

Regarding this clonotype: The target antigen is unknown.

This CDR3 region has 18 residues. CDR1 is MDHEN and CDR2 is SYDVKM in the germline V gene. V was clipped by 5 bases and J by 1 base; unmatched bases: 16. TCRdb itself ran the 5' RACE reads through MiXCR, one entry per CDR3 protein. The table has 310,000 or so distinct CDR3 sequences, around 20% seen once; the top ten hold roughly 8.3%. This sequence originates from a male donor with ankylosing spondylitis or in good health (not recorded which). Source material: blood, either unsorted or a sorted T cell fraction (not recorded which). The genes are TRBV28 and TRBJ2-5, with 7 bases aligning to TRBD2. CDR3 DNA: TGTGCCAGCAGTCCCGGGGGGTGGGAGGGTGACCTCCAAGAGACCCAGTACTTC. This encodes CASSPGGWEGDLQETQYF.